Following are 9 T cell receptor beta chains from one sample sequenced in a study of T-cell reconstitution after alpha-beta-depleted transplantation in children. Library preparation (for TCRbeta) was performed with unique molecular identifiers. Using its own MiXCR run on the PCR reads, TCRdb lists one record per CDR3 protein. The table has a few hundred thousand distinct CDR3 sequences, around 46% seen once. Sequenced here: PBMCs, sampled before TCRalphabeta/CD19-depleted stem cell transplant. These TCRs come from a girl aged 2-10 years with aplastic anemia, due to receive a stem cell transplant.

There are a few counts of this clonotype. CDR3 in amino acids: CASRGGQGNGYTF. CDR3 in DNA: TGTGCCAGCAGGGGGGGACAGGGCAACGGCTACACCTTC. The chain is built from TRBV12-3 or TRBV12-4 and TRBJ1-2; TRBD1 matches at 9 bases. This CDR3 region has 13 residues. Losses at the gene ends were 6 bases for V and 8 bases for J; bases not matched to a gene: 7.

This clonotype was counted a few times. V and J are TRBV18 and TRBJ1-1; unclear D gene. This CDR3 comprises 15 residues. Between the trimmed V and J ends, which lost 0 bases and 7 bases, there was a span of 15 bases. From germline, CDR1 is KGHSH and CDR2 LQKENI. The CDR3 region has the DNA TGTGCCAGCTCACCACCCACCGGAGGATATCTTGAAGCTTTCTTT. It is translated as CASSPPTGGYLEAFF.

The table lists this clonotype with many counts. The chain joins TRBV20-1 to TRBJ2-3, with 7 bases lining up with TRBD1. Per the germline V gene, CDR1 is DFQATT and CDR2 is SNEGSKA (reference sequence). CDR3 length: 14 residues. J gave up 0 bases and V 4 bases, and 4 bases lay outside the gene matches. This chain's CDR3 is CSAKGQPSTDTQYF. The DNA for the CDR3 is TGCAGTGCTAAGGGACAGCCTAGCACAGATACGCAGTATTTT.

This clonotype was counted many times. This chain uses TRBV12-3 or TRBV12-4 with TRBJ1-6; tentatively, D is TRBD1 (5 bases). V dropped 6 bases and J dropped 7 bases, with 13 bases sitting between them. The CDR3 loop spans 14 amino acids. The CDR3 region is CASRPWGENSPLHF. CDR3 bases: TGTGCCAGCAGACCGTGGGGGGAGAATTCACCCCTCCACTTT.

In this sample, this clonotype turned up many times. The chain employs TRBV7-9 and TRBJ2-7; TRBD1 aligns across 8 bases. V gave up 2 bases and J gave up 5 bases; unmatched junction bases: 8. This CDR3 has 15 residues. Germline-derived CDR1 and CDR2 are SEHNR and FQNEAQ (reference sequence). The CDR3 here is CASSLSQGADNEQYF. Written as DNA, the CDR3 is TGTGCCAGCAGCTTATCCCAGGGGGCTGACAACGAGCAGTACTTC.

The chain combines TRBV7-1 with TRBJ2-5; 12 nucleotides line up with TRBD2. TRBV7-1 carries the ORF label, with uncertain function. The CDR3 has 16 residues. The V gene end was trimmed by 3 bases and the J gene end by 1 base; junction bases not matched to a gene: 3. In DNA, the CDR3 is TGTGCCAGCAGCTCCGGGGGACTAGCGGGCCAAGAGACCCAGTACTTC. This gives the protein CASSSGGLAGQETQYF.

This clonotype was found a few times. This chain connects TRBV15 to TRBJ2-3; maybe TRBD1 (6 bases). The ends were cut back, 3 bases at V and 3 bases at J, with 16 bases in the middle. The germline CDR1 and CDR2 sequences are LNHNV and YYDKDF (reference sequence). The CDR3 is made up of 16 amino acids. In DNA form, the CDR3 reads TGTGCCACCAGCAGGGACGGACAGTTGGGAACAGATACGCAGTATTTT. Translated, it gives CATSRDGQLGTDTQYF. Using reference TRBV15 and TRBJ2-3 for the parts outside the CDR3, the full variable domain is DAMVIQNPRYQVTQFGKPVTLSCSQTLNHNVMYWYQQKSSQAPKLLFHYYDKDFNNEADTPDNFQSRRPNTSFCFLDIRSPGLGDTAMYLCATSRDGQLGTDTQYFGPGTRLTVL.

This chain joins TRBV5-1 and TRBJ2-3, with 7 nucleotides matching TRBD1. This CDR3 contains 17 residues. CDR1 and CDR2 (germline): SGHRS, YFSETQ. With V trimmed by 2 bases and J by 5 bases, 14 bases remained unmatched. The CDR3 region has the DNA TGCGCCAGCAGCTTTCTTCCGGACAGGCCGTCGGGAGATACGCAGTATTTT. It encodes CASSFLPDRPSGDTQYF.

The table lists this clonotype with a few counts. The rearrangement uses TRBV7-9 and TRBJ1-1; D might be TRBD1 (5 bases). The ends were cut back, 5 bases at V and 3 bases at J, with 10 bases in the middle. The CDR3 consists of 13 residues. Germline CDR1 and CDR2: SEHNR and FQNEAQ (reference sequence). The CDR3 region has the DNA TGTGCCAGCAGCCAGGGTGGGCACACTGAAGCTTTCTTT. As protein: CASSQGGHTEAFF.